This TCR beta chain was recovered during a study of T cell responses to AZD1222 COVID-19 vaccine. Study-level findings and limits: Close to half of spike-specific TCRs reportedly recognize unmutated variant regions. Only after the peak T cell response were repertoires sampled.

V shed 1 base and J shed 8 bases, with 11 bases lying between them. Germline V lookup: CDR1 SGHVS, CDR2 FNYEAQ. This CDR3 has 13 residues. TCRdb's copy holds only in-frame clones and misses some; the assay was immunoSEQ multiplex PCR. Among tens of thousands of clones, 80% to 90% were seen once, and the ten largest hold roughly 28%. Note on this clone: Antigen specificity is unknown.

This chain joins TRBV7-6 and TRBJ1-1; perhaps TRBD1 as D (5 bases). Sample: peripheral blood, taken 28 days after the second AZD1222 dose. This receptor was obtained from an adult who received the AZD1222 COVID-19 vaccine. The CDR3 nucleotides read TGTGCCAGCAGCTTAGGGGGGGGGTTGGAAGCTTTCTTT. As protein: CASSLGGGLEAFF. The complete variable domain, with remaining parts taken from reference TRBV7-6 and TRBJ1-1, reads GAGVSQSPRYKVTKRGQDVALRCDPISGHVSLYWYRQALGQGPEFLTYFNYEAQQDKSGLPNDRFSAERPEGSISTLTIQRTEQRDSAMYRCASSLGGGLEAFFGQGTRLTVV.